This TCR beta chain was profiled in a study of cytomegalovirus exposure and HLA in healthy donors. Whole-study context: The same platform as the approximately 670 first-cohort repertoires was used for the 110 or so validation repertoires, a later analysis reported. Overall study results and limits: The study recorded some 160 TCR beta chains that were cytomegalovirus-associated.

Libraries were prepared by immunoSEQ multiplex PCR; TCRdb keeps only in-frame clonotypes and omits some of them. The sample lists about 150,000 clones, about 86% occurring once. Germline CDR1 KGHSH, CDR2 LQKENI. CDR3 length equals 13 residues. J gave up 5 bases and V 5 bases, and 4 bases lay outside the gene matches. Of note for this clone: The target antigen is unknown.

The chain combines TRBV18 with TRBJ2-5, with 8 bases fitting TRBD1. What was sequenced was PBMCs. The clonotype was recovered from a human donor in good health. The chain's CDR3 is CASSSHRGETQYF. CDR3 DNA sequence: TGTGCCAGCTCATCTCACAGGGGGGAGACCCAGTACTTC.